Reported below is one T cell receptor (beta chain). Its cognate antigen is unknown. The data were obtained in a study of cytomegalovirus exposure and HLA in healthy donors. The study's findings and limits: Among the sequence variants, a highly shared cluster was likely an artifact of sequencing. Indistinguishable V segments, including TRBV6-2 and TRBV6-3, were excluded.

The primer mix had 60 Vbeta and 13 Jbeta primers. The method was immunoSEQ multiplex PCR; TCRdb's version includes in-frame clones alone and lacks a portion of them. This table holds some 180,000 clones, 80% to 90% found once. Trimming removed 5 bases at V and 4 bases at J, with 6 bases between. The length of the CDR3 is 12 residues. CDR1 MDHEN and CDR2 SYDVKM come from the germline V gene. The chain combines TRBV28 with TRBJ1-5; no firm D call. This receptor was identified in a man in his forties in good health and CMV-seropositive. Sequencing was carried out using PBMCs. The CDR3 loop is CASSPLNQPQHF. CDR3 DNA sequence: TGTGCCAGCAGTCCTCTAAATCAGCCCCAGCATTTT.